The entry below gives a single T cell receptor beta chain sequence along with its context. Its target is not known. The PCR ran on 60 Vbeta and 13 Jbeta primers. Profiling relied on immunoSEQ multiplex PCR, and the TCRdb table lists in-frame clones only, not all of them. Seen here are under 100,000 clones, under 80% observed once, and the top ten hold roughly 8.3%. The data are from a study of cytomegalovirus exposure and HLA in healthy donors. Study-level findings and limits: In a later analysis, across HLA loci, associated TCR counts were highest for DRB1, lowest for HLA-C. There was a cluster of highly shared sequence variants that was likely a sequencing artifact. Investigators reported fewer than 200 TCR beta chains as tied to cytomegalovirus. Most CMV-associated TCR beta chains appeared HLA-restricted in a later analysis.

Material for sequencing was PBMCs. The receptor was isolated from a human donor in good health.

CDR3 in DNA: TGCGCCAGCAGTGACCCTTCTCTAGCGGGGGGCACAGATACGCAGTATTTT. Protein product: CASSDPSLAGGTDTQYF. The genes are TRBV10-2 and TRBJ2-3; 10 bases are a match to TRBD2. V was pared by 3 bases and J by 1 base, with 7 bases of the junction left unmatched. Germline lookup yields CDR1 WSHSY and CDR2 SAAADI. The CDR3 spans 17 residues.